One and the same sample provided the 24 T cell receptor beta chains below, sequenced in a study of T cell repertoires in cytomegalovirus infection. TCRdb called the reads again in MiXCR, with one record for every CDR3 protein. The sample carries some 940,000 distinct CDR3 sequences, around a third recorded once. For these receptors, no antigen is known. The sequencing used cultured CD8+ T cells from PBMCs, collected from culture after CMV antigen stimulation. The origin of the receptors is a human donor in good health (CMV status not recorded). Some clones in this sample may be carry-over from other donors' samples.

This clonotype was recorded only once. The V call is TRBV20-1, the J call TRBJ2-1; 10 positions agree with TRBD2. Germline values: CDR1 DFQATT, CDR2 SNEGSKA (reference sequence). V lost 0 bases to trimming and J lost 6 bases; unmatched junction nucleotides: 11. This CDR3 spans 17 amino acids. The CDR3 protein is CSARERLAGAYLNEQFF. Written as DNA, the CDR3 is TGCAGTGCTAGAGAAAGGCTAGCGGGGGCCTATCTCAATGAGCAGTTCTTC.

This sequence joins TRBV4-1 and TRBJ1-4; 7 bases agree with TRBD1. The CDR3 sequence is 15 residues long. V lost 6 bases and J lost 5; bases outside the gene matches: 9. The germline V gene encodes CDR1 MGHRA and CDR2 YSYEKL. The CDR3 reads CASRDRNFENEKLFF. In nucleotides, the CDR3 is TGCGCCAGCAGGGACAGGAATTTCGAAAATGAAAAACTGTTTTTT.

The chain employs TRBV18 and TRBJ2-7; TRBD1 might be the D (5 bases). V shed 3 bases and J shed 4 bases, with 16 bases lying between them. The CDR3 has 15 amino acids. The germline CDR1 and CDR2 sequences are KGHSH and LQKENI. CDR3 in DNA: TGTGCCAGCTCACCTCCGACAGCCGAACTGTACGAGCAGTACGTC. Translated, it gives CASSPPTAELYEQYV.

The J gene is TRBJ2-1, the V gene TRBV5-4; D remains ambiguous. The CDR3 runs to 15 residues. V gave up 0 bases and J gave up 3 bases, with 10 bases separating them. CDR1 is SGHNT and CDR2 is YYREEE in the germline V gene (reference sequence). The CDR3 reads CASSLGQMGYNEQFF. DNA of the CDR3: TGTGCCAGCAGCTTGGGCCAAATGGGCTACAATGAGCAGTTCTTC.

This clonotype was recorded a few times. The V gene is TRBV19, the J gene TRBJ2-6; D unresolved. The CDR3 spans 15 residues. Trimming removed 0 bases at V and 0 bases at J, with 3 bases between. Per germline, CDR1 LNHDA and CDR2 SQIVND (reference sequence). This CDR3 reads CASSIDASGANVLTF. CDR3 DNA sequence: TGTGCCAGTAGTATAGATGCCTCTGGGGCCAACGTCCTGACTTTC.

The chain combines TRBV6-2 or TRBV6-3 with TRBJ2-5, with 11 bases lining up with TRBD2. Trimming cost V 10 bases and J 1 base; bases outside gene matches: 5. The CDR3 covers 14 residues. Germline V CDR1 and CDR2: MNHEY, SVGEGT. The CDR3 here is CATGTSGFQETQYF. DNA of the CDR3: TGTGCCACCGGGACTAGCGGATTCCAAGAGACCCAGTACTTC.

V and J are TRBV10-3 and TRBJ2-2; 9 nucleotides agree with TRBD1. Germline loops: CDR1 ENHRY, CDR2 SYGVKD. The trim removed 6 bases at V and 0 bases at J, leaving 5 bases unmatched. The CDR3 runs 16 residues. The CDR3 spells CAISAGTGTNTGELFF. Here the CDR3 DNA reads TGTGCCATCAGCGCCGGGACAGGGACGAACACCGGGGAGCTGTTTTTT.

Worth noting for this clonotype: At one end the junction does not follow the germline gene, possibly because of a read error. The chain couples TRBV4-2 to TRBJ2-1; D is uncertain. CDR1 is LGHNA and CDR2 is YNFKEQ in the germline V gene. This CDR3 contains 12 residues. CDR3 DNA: TGTGCCAGCAGCCAAGATTCTGGCCAACCAGTCTTC. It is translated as CASSQDSGQPVF.

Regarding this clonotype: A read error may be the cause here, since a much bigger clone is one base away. The CDR3 region is CASGFTHRPSGPNEQFF. For the CDR3, the DNA is TGTGCCAGCGGTTTTACACATCGACCTAGCGGGCCAAATGAGCAGTTCTTC. The rearrangement uses TRBV7-6 and TRBJ2-1, with 8 bases lining up with TRBD2. The CDR3 runs 17 residues. V lost 8 bases to trimming and J lost 7 bases; unmatched junction nucleotides: 19. Germline CDR1 reads SGHVS; CDR2 reads FNYEAQ.

CDR3 coding DNA: TGTGCCAGCAGCCCGACTAGCGGGGTCTACAATGAGCAGTTCTTC. The encoded protein is CASSPTSGVYNEQFF. The J gene is TRBJ2-1, the V gene TRBV3-1; 11 bases match TRBD2. Germline CDR1 is LGHDT and CDR2 is YNNKEL (reference sequence). The CDR3 sequence is 15 residues long. V gave up 4 bases and J gave up 3 bases; unmatched junction bases: 2.

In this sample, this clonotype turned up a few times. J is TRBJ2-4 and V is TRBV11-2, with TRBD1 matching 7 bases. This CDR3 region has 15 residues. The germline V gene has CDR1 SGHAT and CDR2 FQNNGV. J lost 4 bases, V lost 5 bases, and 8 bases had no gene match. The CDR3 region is CASSTPGQSKNIQYF. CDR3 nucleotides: TGTGCCAGCAGCACCCCGGGACAGTCAAAAAACATTCAGTACTTC.

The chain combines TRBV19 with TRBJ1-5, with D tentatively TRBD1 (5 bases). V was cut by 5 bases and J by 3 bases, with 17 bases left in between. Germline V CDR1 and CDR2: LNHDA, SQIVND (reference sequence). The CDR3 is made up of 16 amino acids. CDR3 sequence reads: CASSPDPTGPNQPQHF. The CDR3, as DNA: TGTGCCAGTAGTCCAGATCCAACAGGCCCCAATCAGCCCCAGCATTTT. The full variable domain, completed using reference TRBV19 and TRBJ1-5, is DGGITQSPKYLFRKEGQNVTLSCEQNLNHDAMYWYRQDPGQGLRLIYYSQIVNDFQKGDIAEGYSVSREKKESFPLTVTSAQKNPTAFYLCASSPDPTGPNQPQHFGDGTRLSIL.

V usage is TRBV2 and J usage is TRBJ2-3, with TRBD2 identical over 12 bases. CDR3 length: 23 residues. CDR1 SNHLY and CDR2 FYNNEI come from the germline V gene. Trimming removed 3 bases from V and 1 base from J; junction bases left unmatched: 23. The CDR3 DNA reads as TGTGCCAGCAGTGATTACGGGCTTGGACACCGGGACAGGACTAGCGGGGGCACAGATACGCAGTATTTT. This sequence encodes CASSDYGLGHRDRTSGGTDTQYF.

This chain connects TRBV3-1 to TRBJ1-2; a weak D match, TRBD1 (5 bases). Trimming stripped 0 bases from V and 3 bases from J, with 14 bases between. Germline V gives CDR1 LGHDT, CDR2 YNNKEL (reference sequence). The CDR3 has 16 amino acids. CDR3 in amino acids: CASSQELDRGDYGYTF. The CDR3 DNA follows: TGTGCCAGCAGCCAAGAATTGGATAGGGGCGACTATGGCTACACCTTC.

The CDR3 loop is CASSSPVVTYEQYV. In DNA, the CDR3 is TGTGCCAGCAGTAGCCCGGTAGTCACCTACGAGCAGTACGTC. The chain combines TRBV28 with TRBJ2-7; D not certain. The V gene lost 5 bases and the J gene lost 2 bases, with 13 bases spanning the gap. Germline CDR1 and CDR2: MDHEN and SYDVKM. The CDR3 contains 14 residues.

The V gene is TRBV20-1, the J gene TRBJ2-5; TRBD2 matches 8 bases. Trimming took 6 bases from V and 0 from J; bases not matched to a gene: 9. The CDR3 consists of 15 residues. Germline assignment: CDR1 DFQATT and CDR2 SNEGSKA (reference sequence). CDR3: CSAQILADYQETQYF. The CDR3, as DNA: TGCAGTGCCCAGATACTAGCGGATTACCAAGAGACCCAGTACTTC.

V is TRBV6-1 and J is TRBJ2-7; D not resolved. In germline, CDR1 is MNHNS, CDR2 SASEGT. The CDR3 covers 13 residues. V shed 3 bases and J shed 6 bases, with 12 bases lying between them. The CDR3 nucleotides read TGTGCCAGCAGTGACCAGTACCTAGGCGAGCAGTACTTC. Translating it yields CASSDQYLGEQYF.

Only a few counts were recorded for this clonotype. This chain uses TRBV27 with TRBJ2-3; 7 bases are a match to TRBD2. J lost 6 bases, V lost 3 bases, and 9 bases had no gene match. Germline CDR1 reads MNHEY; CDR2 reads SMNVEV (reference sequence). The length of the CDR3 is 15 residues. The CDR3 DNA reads TGTGCCAGCAGTTTCGAGATTAGCGGGCGCGATACGCAGTATTTT. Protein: CASSFEISGRDTQYF.

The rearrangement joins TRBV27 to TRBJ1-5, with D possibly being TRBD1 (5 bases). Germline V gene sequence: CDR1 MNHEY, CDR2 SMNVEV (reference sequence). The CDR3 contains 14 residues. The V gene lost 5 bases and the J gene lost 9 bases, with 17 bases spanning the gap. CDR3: CASSARGGFGPQHF. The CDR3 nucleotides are TGTGCCAGCAGTGCGAGGGGTGGGTTTGGGCCCCAGCATTTT.

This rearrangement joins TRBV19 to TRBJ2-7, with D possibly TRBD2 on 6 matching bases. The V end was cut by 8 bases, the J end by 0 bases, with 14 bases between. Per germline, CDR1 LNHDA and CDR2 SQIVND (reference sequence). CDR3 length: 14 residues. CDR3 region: CASGRGISSYEQYF. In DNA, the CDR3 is TGTGCCAGTGGCCGGGGGATTAGCTCCTACGAGCAGTACTTC. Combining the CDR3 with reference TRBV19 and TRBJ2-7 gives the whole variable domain DGGITQSPKYLFRKEGQNVTLSCEQNLNHDAMYWYRQDPGQGLRLIYYSQIVNDFQKGDIAEGYSVSREKKESFPLTVTSAQKNPTAFYLCASGRGISSYEQYFGPGTRLTVT.

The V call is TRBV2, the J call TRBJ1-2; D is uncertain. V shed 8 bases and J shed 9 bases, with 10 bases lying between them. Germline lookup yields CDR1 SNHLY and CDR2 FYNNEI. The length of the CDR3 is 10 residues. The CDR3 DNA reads TGTGCCAGCGTGTCGGAACGCTACACCTTC. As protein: CASVSERYTF.

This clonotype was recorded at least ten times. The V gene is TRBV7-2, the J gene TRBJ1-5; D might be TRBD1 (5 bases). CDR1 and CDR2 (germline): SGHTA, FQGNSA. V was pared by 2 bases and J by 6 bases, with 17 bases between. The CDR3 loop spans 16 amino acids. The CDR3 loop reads CASSLWPGVNGQPQHF. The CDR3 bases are TGTGCCAGCAGCTTATGGCCGGGGGTAAACGGTCAGCCCCAGCATTTT.

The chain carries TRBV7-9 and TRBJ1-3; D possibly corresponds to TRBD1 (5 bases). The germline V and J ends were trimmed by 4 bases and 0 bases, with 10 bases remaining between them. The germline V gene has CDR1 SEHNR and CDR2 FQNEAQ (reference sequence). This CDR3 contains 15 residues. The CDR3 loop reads CASSSGGGSGNTIYF. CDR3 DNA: TGTGCCAGCAGCTCCGGTGGGGGCTCTGGAAACACCATATATTTT.

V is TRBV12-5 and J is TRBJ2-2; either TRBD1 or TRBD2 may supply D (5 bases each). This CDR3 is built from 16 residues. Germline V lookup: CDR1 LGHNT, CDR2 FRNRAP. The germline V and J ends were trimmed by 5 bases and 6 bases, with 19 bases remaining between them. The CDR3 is CASGTPGTVNSGELFF. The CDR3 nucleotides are TGTGCTAGTGGTACCCCCGGGACGGTTAACTCCGGGGAGCTGTTTTTT.